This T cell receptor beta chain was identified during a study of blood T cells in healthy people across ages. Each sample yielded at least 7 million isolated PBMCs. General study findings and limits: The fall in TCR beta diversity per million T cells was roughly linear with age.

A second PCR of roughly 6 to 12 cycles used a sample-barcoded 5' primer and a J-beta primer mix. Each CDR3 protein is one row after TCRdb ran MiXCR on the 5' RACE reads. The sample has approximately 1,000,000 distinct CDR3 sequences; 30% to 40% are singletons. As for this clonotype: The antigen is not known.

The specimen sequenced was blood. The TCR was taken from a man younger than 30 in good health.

The CDR3 coding sequence is TGTGCCAGCAGCCAAGTACAGGCCAACACTGAAGCTTTCTTT. Translating it yields CASSQVQANTEAFF. V gene TRBV3-1 combines with J gene TRBJ1-1; D might be TRBD1 (5 bases). The CDR3 length is 14 residues. Trimming left V 1 base short and J 2 bases short, with 8 bases between. Germline values: CDR1 LGHDT, CDR2 YNNKEL (reference sequence).